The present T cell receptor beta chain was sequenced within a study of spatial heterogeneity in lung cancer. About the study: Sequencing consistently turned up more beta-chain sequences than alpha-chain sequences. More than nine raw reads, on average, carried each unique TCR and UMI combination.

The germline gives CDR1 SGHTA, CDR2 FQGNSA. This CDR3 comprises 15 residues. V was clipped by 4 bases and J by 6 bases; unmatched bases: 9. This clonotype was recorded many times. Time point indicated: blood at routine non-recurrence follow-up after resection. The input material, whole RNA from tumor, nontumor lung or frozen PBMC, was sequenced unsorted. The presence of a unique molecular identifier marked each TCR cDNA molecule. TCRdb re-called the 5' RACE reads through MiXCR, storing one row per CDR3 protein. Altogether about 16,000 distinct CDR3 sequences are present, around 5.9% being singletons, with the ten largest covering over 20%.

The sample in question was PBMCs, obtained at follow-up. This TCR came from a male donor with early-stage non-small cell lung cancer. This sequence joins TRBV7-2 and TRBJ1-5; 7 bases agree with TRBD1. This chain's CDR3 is CASSSPAGGGQPQHF. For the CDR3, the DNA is TGTGCCAGCAGCTCGCCGGCAGGGGGGGGTCAGCCCCAGCATTTT.